This T cell receptor beta chain was recorded in a study of blood T cells in healthy people across ages. The CDR3 spans 16 residues. The V gene lost 6 bases and the J gene lost 3 bases, with 19 bases spanning the gap. CDR1 and CDR2 from the germline V gene are MNHEY and SVGEGT. A few counts support this clonotype. What it recognizes is unknown. Study-level findings and limits: With unsorted PBMCs, a conclusive comparison of naive versus antigen-experienced cells was not possible. Comparison with aged donors showed that long-lived donors had more naive CD4+ cells and higher diversity.

Primed by a sample-barcoded 5' primer and a J-beta primer mix, a second PCR proceeded for about 6 to 12 cycles. A template-switch adaptor with 12 random nucleotides tagged each cDNA molecule. TCRdb reprocessed the 5' RACE reads with MiXCR, giving one entry per CDR3 protein. This table holds nearly 1 million distinct CDR3 sequences, roughly 50% found once. The sample comprised blood. This TCR derives from a woman aged 55-70 years in good health. The V and J genes are TRBV6-2 or TRBV6-3 and TRBJ2-3; perhaps TRBD1 as D (6 bases). CDR3 in DNA: TGTGCCAGCAGCGGCCCGGGACACACGAGAACAGATACGCAGTATTTT. Amino acid sequence: CASSGPGHTRTDTQYF.